These T cell receptor beta chains were read from a single sample in a study of shared clonotypes between healthy human individuals. The protocol was immunoSEQ multiplex PCR, while the TCRdb copy is restricted to in-frame clones and leaves out a portion. The data hold about 2 million clones, with 85% to 95% observed a single time. The material sequenced was naive CD4+ T cells sorted from blood. The receptors here all came from a man between 18 and 29 years old in good health. CDR3s include the opening cysteine and the closing phenylalanine or tryptophan. The D gene is left open where the match is weak. Rows may omit the clone size; those that give it use once, few, many or a size class.

size: .; J: TRBJ1-5; V: TRBV19; D: .; CDR3: CASRFGGGTNQPQHF; DNA: TGTGCCAGTAGATTCGGGGGGGGAACCAATCAGCCCCAGCATTTT
size: .; J: TRBJ1-5; V: TRBV28; D: TRBD1; CDR3: CASSLIPTGKVNQPQHF; DNA: TGTGCCAGCAGTTTAATCCCGACAGGGAAAGTCAATCAGCCCCAGCATTTT
size: .; J: TRBJ2-7; V: TRBV18; D: .; CDR3: CASSGNEGAVYEQYF; DNA: TGTGCCAGCTCAGGCAACGAAGGGGCTGTCTACGAGCAGTACTTC
size: .; J: TRBJ2-1; V: TRBV7-9; D: .; CDR3: CASSPPGTTDYNEQFF; DNA: TGTGCCAGCAGCCCTCCCGGGACCACCGACTACAATGAGCAGTTCTTC
size: once; J: TRBJ1-2; V: TRBV19; D: TRBD1; CDR3: CASSPDRGKLSSYTF; DNA: TGTGCCAGTAGTCCCGACAGGGGGAAGCTATCTAGCTACACCTTC
size: .; J: TRBJ2-5; V: TRBV4-3; D: .; CDR3: CASSQVHTFRETQYF; DNA: TGCGCCAGCAGCCAAGTACACACCTTCAGAGAGACCCAGTACTTC
size: .; J: TRBJ2-5; V: TRBV6-5; D: TRBD1; CDR3: CASSRGGTGSETQYF; DNA: TGTGCCAGCAGTAGGGGTGGGACAGGGTCCGAGACCCAGTACTTC
size: .; J: TRBJ2-3; V: TRBV2; D: TRBD2; CDR3: CARGETSGRSETDTQYF; DNA: TGTGCCCGAGGAGAGACTAGCGGGAGATCGGAGACAGATACGCAGTATTTT
size: .; J: TRBJ2-7; V: TRBV18; D: TRBD2; CDR3: CASTLLAGGAYEQYF; DNA: TGTGCCAGCACCCTACTAGCGGGGGGAGCCTACGAGCAGTACTTC
size: .; J: TRBJ2-7; V: TRBV6-6; D: .; CDR3: CASSYKDYPSYEQYF; DNA: TGTGCCAGCAGTTACAAGGACTACCCTTCCTACGAGCAGTACTTC
size: .; J: TRBJ1-1; V: TRBV14; D: .; CDR3: CASSQQVGIEAFF; DNA: TGTGCCAGCAGCCAACAGGTAGGAATCGAAGCTTTCTTT
size: .; J: TRBJ1-6; V: TRBV14; D: .; CDR3: CASSQGDKTNLLDSPLHF; DNA: TGTGCCAGCAGCCAAGGGGACAAGACAAATCTTCTCGATTCACCCCTCCACTTT
size: .; J: TRBJ2-1; V: TRBV11-3; D: TRBD2; CDR3: CASSLVAGVSSGEQFF; DNA: TGTGCCAGCAGCTTAGTTGCGGGAGTGAGTTCCGGTGAGCAGTTCTTC
size: .; J: TRBJ1-2; V: TRBV6-5; D: .; CDR3: CASKLGRGNYGYTF; DNA: TGTGCCAGCAAATTGGGCAGGGGAAACTATGGCTACACCTTC
size: .; J: TRBJ2-3; V: TRBV4-2; D: .; CDR3: CASSQDLRSLTDTQYF; DNA: TGTGCCAGCAGCCAGGATCTCCGGTCACTCACAGATACGCAGTATTTT
size: .; J: TRBJ1-5; V: TRBV6-5; D: .; CDR3: CASRKREYSNQPQHF; DNA: TGTGCCAGCAGAAAGCGGGAGTATAGCAATCAGCCCCAGCATTTT
size: .; J: TRBJ2-4; V: TRBV7-2; D: TRBD2; CDR3: CASSLQTSGKSIQYF; DNA: TGTGCCAGCAGCTTACAGACTAGCGGGAAAAGCATTCAGTACTTC
size: .; J: TRBJ2-7; V: TRBV5-1; D: .; CDR3: CASSFTGTDYEQYF; DNA: TGCGCCAGCAGCTTTACAGGCACCGACTACGAGCAGTACTTC
size: .; J: TRBJ2-3; V: TRBV7-2; D: TRBD2; CDR3: CASSALAGAPKEGDTQYF; DNA: TGTGCCAGCAGCGCGTTAGCGGGAGCCCCCAAGGAGGGAGATACGCAGTATTTT
size: .; J: TRBJ2-7; V: TRBV6-6; D: .; CDR3: CASSRYSPYEQYF; DNA: TGTGCCAGCAGTCGGTACAGTCCCTACGAGCAGTACTTC
size: .; J: TRBJ2-7; V: TRBV19; D: .; CDR3: CASSLGSGSYEQYF; DNA: TGTGCCAGTAGTTTGGGGTCGGGCTCCTACGAGCAGTACTTC
size: .; J: TRBJ2-5; V: TRBV7-9; D: .; CDR3: CASSLLHQETQYF; DNA: TGTGCCAGCAGCTTATTACACCAAGAGACCCAGTACTTC
size: .; J: TRBJ1-1; V: TRBV27; D: TRBD1; CDR3: CASSADRGNTEAFF; DNA: TGTGCCAGCAGTGCTGACAGGGGGAACACTGAAGCTTTCTTT
size: once; J: TRBJ2-7; V: TRBV30; D: TRBD2; CDR3: CAWWLAGAYEQYF; DNA: TGTGCCTGGTGGCTAGCGGGAGCCTACGAGCAGTACTTC
size: many; J: TRBJ2-1; V: TRBV30; D: TRBD1; CDR3: CAWSGQGPNEQFF; DNA: TGTGCCTGGAGTGGACAGGGACCTAATGAGCAGTTCTTC
size: once; J: TRBJ2-6; V: TRBV20-1; D: .; CDR3: CSASGANVLTF; DNA: TGCAGCGCCTCTGGGGCCAACGTCCTGACTTTC
size: .; J: TRBJ2-3; V: TRBV19; D: .; CDR3: CASSIDPRDTQYF; DNA: TGTGCCAGTAGTATAGATCCGAGGGATACGCAGTATTTT
size: .; J: TRBJ1-5; V: TRBV6-5; D: .; CDR3: CASSRVFNQPQHF; DNA: TGTGCCAGCAGTAGGGTCTTCAATCAGCCCCAGCATTTT
size: .; J: TRBJ1-4; V: TRBV11-2; D: TRBD1; CDR3: CATSFSTGVGEKLFF; DNA: TGTGCCACCTCCTTTTCTACAGGGGTCGGTGAAAAACTGTTTTTT
size: .; J: TRBJ2-7; V: TRBV28; D: TRBD2; CDR3: CASSPGVAGGREQYF; DNA: TGTGCCAGCAGTCCCGGGGTAGCGGGGGGGCGCGAGCAGTACTTC
size: .; J: TRBJ2-7; V: TRBV27; D: TRBD1; CDR3: CASSQPGQLYEQYF; DNA: TGTGCCAGCAGTCAACCGGGACAGTTATACGAGCAGTACTTC
size: .; J: TRBJ1-1; V: TRBV6-6; D: TRBD1; CDR3: CASSKGQILNTEAFF; DNA: TGTGCCAGCAGTAAGGGACAGATCCTCAACACTGAAGCTTTCTTT
size: once; J: TRBJ2-7; V: TRBV15; D: .; CDR3: CATSRDSRDNSYEQYF; DNA: TGTGCCACCAGCAGAGATTCGAGAGACAACTCCTACGAGCAGTACTTC
size: .; J: TRBJ2-1; V: TRBV25-1; D: .; CDR3: CVSMFGGSNEQFF; DNA: TGTGTCTCCATGTTCGGGGGTAGCAATGAGCAGTTCTTC
size: .; J: TRBJ2-7; V: TRBV18; D: .; CDR3: CASSPQGGEQYF; DNA: TGTGCCAGCTCACCACAGGGGGGCGAGCAGTACTTC
size: .; J: TRBJ2-5; V: TRBV14; D: TRBD2; CDR3: CASSQGPGLAEETQYF; DNA: TGTGCCAGCAGCCAAGGTCCAGGACTAGCGGAAGAGACCCAGTACTTC
size: .; J: TRBJ1-1; V: TRBV7-9; D: .; CDR3: CASSFSSLADEAFF; DNA: TGTGCCAGCAGCTTCTCTTCATTGGCAGATGAAGCTTTCTTT
size: once; J: TRBJ1-5; V: TRBV5-1; D: .; CDR3: CASSFYNQPQHF; DNA: TGCGCCAGCAGCTTCTACAATCAGCCCCAGCATTTT
size: .; J: TRBJ2-2; V: TRBV10-3; D: TRBD1; CDR3: CAIRSGQGNTGELFF; DNA: TGTGCCATCAGATCGGGACAGGGGAACACCGGGGAGCTGTTTTTT
size: .; J: TRBJ1-2; V: TRBV5-4; D: TRBD1; CDR3: CASTGLVTGVNYGYTF; DNA: TGTGCCAGCACCGGGCTGGTTACAGGGGTGAACTATGGCTACACCTTC
size: .; J: TRBJ1-4; V: TRBV7-9; D: TRBD1; CDR3: CASSLTRTGGGEKLFF; DNA: TGTGCCAGCAGCTTAACCCGGACAGGGGGCGGTGAAAAACTGTTTTTT
size: once; J: TRBJ1-2; V: TRBV27; D: TRBD1; CDR3: CASRRAGQYGYTF; DNA: TGTGCCAGCAGAAGGGCGGGACAGTATGGCTACACCTTC
size: .; J: TRBJ1-2; V: TRBV6-6; D: TRBD1; CDR3: CASSFGQGANYGYTF; DNA: TGTGCCAGCAGTTTTGGACAGGGGGCGAACTATGGCTACACCTTC
size: .; J: TRBJ2-1; V: TRBV27; D: TRBD2; CDR3: CASSTSGRGYNEQFF; DNA: TGTGCCAGCAGCACTAGCGGGAGAGGGTACAATGAGCAGTTCTTC
size: .; J: TRBJ2-7; V: TRBV5-6; D: .; CDR3: CASSLLAGYEQYF; DNA: TGTGCCAGCAGCTTGTTGGCAGGCTACGAGCAGTACTTC
size: .; J: TRBJ2-7; V: TRBV5-1; D: .; CDR3: CASSSQGGLDEQYF; DNA: TGCGCCAGCAGCTCTCAGGGAGGACTCGACGAGCAGTACTTC
size: .; J: TRBJ1-2; V: TRBV28; D: .; CDR3: CASSLAGGGVNYGYTF; DNA: TGTGCCAGCAGTCTTGCCGGGGGGGGTGTTAACTATGGCTACACCTTC
size: .; J: TRBJ2-3; V: TRBV5-1; D: .; CDR3: CASSPSLSGTDTQYF; DNA: TGCGCCAGCAGCCCCAGTTTGAGCGGCACAGATACGCAGTATTTT
size: .; J: TRBJ2-5; V: TRBV5-1; D: .; CDR3: CASSLAGGAAGETQYF; DNA: TGCGCCAGCAGCTTGGCTGGGGGCGCGGCTGGAGAGACCCAGTACTTC
size: .; J: TRBJ2-2; V: TRBV30; D: .; CDR3: CAWSVGLSNTGELFF; DNA: TGTGCCTGGAGTGTGGGACTTTCGAACACCGGGGAGCTGTTTTTT